Listed here are 20 T cell receptor beta chains from one sample, sequenced in a study of T cells in Graves' hyperthyroidism and ophthalmopathy (dated by TCRdb to between 2019 and 2020). The library relied on multiplex PCR. Sequencer: Illumina HiSeq 2000. The TCR beta CDR3 regions were amplified from the RNA transcripts. For the first round of RT-PCR on the TCR CDR3, the HTBI primer set was used together with the Qiagen OneStep RT-PCR kit. In TCRdb, the public reads were trimmed at Q25 with fastp and aligned with MiXCR, with productive beta chains retained. Duplicate CDR3 protein sequences are folded into a single record with the most common DNA and genes. Within this sample are 610,000 or so distinct CDR3 sequences, with 40% to 55% of them counted one time only. Roughly 7.7% of the sample goes to the ten largest clones. Sample: peripheral blood or thyroid tissue (not recorded which). The receptors originated from a woman aged 18-30 years with Graves' hyperthyroidism.

This clonotype appeared a few times. This chain links TRBV7-8 with TRBJ1-1; possibly TRBD1 for D (5 bases). Germline V gene lookup returns CDR1 SGHVS and CDR2 FQNEAQ. Trimming stripped 5 bases from V and 7 bases from J, with 17 bases between. This CDR3 region has 14 residues. CDR3 coding DNA: TGTGCCAGCAGCCACCCGACAGCGAGTTATGAAGCTTTCTTT. Translation gives CASSHPTASYEAFF.

In this sample, this clonotype turned up many times. This chain uses TRBV29-1 with TRBJ2-7; 7 bases are a match to TRBD2. Germline loops: CDR1 SQVTM, CDR2 ANQGSEA. Trimming cost V 5 bases and J 1 base; bases outside gene matches: 5. The CDR3 runs to 13 residues. CDR3 DNA: TGCAGCGTTTCCCCTAGCGGATCCTACGAGCAGTACTTC. Translated: CSVSPSGSYEQYF.

The sample holds many counts of this clonotype. This chain links TRBV4-1 with TRBJ2-7, with D uncertain. This CDR3 is built from 13 residues. CDR1 and CDR2 (germline): MGHRA, YSYEKL. V lost 4 bases and J lost 2, with 9 bases in between. The CDR3 protein is CASSLRTTYEQYF. The DNA for the CDR3 is TGCGCCAGCAGCCTCCGGACCACCTACGAGCAGTACTTC.

The rearrangement joins TRBV30 to TRBJ2-7, with D perhaps TRBD1 (6 bases). Looked up from germline, CDR1 is GTSNPN and CDR2 is SVGIG (reference sequence). Trimming pared 3 bases from V and 9 bases from J, leaving 21 bases between. CDR3 size: 14 residues. The CDR3 sequence is CAWSAPGTKWLQYF. The CDR3 region has the DNA TGTGCCTGGAGCGCCCCTGGGACAAAGTGGCTGCAGTACTTC. The full variable domain, in which reference TRBV30 and TRBJ2-7 provide the parts outside the CDR3, is SQTIHQWPATLVQPVGSPLSLECTVEGTSNPNLYWYRQAAGRGLQLLFYSVGIGQISSEVPQNLSASRPQDRQFILSSKKLLLSDSGFYLCAWSAPGTKWLQYFGPGTRLTVT.

This clonotype was counted ten times or more. This chain connects TRBV19 to TRBJ2-7, with 9 bases identical to TRBD2. The CDR3 runs 14 residues. Trimming at V came to 8 bases and at J to 0 bases, leaving 5 bases not matched to a gene. Looked up from germline, CDR1 is LNHDA and CDR2 is SQIVND (reference sequence). DNA of the CDR3: TGTGCCAGTGCGACTAGCGGCTTCTCCTACGAGCAGTACTTC. It yields the protein CASATSGFSYEQYF.

The CDR3 protein is CSVGRDRGREQYF. In DNA form, the CDR3 reads TGCAGCGTTGGAAGGGACAGGGGCCGCGAGCAGTACTTC. The chain uses TRBV29-1 and TRBJ2-7; 10 bases are shared with TRBD1. The CDR3 has 13 residues. From germline, CDR1 is SQVTM and CDR2 ANQGSEA. V lost 4 bases to trimming and J lost 6 bases; unmatched junction nucleotides: 6.

Only a few counts were recorded for this clonotype. The V and J genes are TRBV24-1 and TRBJ2-3, with TRBD1 identical over 8 bases. The J segment lost 1 base and the V segment lost 4 bases, leaving 3 bases of the junction unmatched. The germline gives CDR1 KGHDR, CDR2 SFDVKD. This CDR3 is built from 15 residues. This CDR3 reads CATSDTDRGTDTQYF. Written as DNA, the CDR3 is TGTGCCACCAGTGACACGGACAGGGGCACAGATACGCAGTATTTT.

CDR3 sequence: CASSYFRDTKETQYF. CDR3 DNA: TGTGCCAGCTCATATTTCCGGGATACCAAAGAGACCCAGTACTTC. This chain links TRBV28 with TRBJ2-5; tentatively, D is TRBD2 (5 bases). CDR3 length equals 15 residues. V lost 8 bases to trimming and J lost 3 bases, with 19 bases between them. In germline, CDR1 is MDHEN, CDR2 SYDVKM.

The table lists this clonotype with a few counts. This chain connects TRBV6-1 to TRBJ2-5; 9 bases agree with TRBD1. The CDR3 is 13 amino acids. The germline gives CDR1 MNHNS, CDR2 SASEGT. V shed 10 bases, J shed 2 bases, and the junction held 5 bases outside the gene matches. This CDR3 reads CATRTGAQETQYF. In DNA form, the CDR3 reads TGTGCCACCAGGACAGGGGCGCAAGAGACCCAGTACTTC.

The chain carries TRBV18 and TRBJ1-2, with D perhaps TRBD1 (6 bases). CDR3 length: 14 amino acids. V lost 6 bases to trimming and J lost 6 bases, with 17 bases between them. CDR1 and CDR2 (germline): KGHSH, LQKENI. Here the CDR3 reads CASSPLQGRDGYTF. DNA of the CDR3: TGTGCCAGCTCTCCCTTACAGGGAAGGGATGGCTACACCTTC.

Many counts were recorded for this clonotype. The CDR3 spells CSATRLAGTETQYF. The DNA for the CDR3 is TGCAGTGCTACCCGACTAGCGGGCACGGAGACCCAGTACTTC. The chain links TRBV20-1 to TRBJ2-5; 10 nucleotides match TRBD2. Germline V gives CDR1 DFQATT, CDR2 SNEGSKA (reference sequence). The CDR3 is 14 residues long. With 4 bases clipped from V and 5 bases from J, the junction kept 7 bases outside the gene matches.

The chain links TRBV29-1 to TRBJ2-2; D uncertain. In germline, CDR1 is SQVTM, CDR2 ANQGSEA. The CDR3 has 17 amino acids. V lost 4 bases to trimming and J lost 2 bases, with 20 bases between them. The CDR3 is CSVASSFRDANTGELFF. The CDR3 bases are TGCAGCGTTGCCAGCAGTTTCCGAGACGCCAACACCGGGGAGCTGTTTTTT.

This clonotype has ten or more counts. This chain uses TRBV4-2 with TRBJ1-1, with D hard to call. V dropped 1 base and J dropped 4 bases, with 16 bases sitting between them. The CDR3 runs to 16 residues. Germline loops: CDR1 LGHNA, CDR2 YNFKEQ. CDR3 sequence reads: CASSQGSPHEGTEAFF. CDR3 coding DNA: TGTGCCAGCAGCCAAGGGAGTCCTCACGAGGGCACTGAAGCTTTCTTT.

The V and J genes are TRBV12-3 or TRBV12-4 and TRBJ1-5, with TRBD1 identical over 7 bases. The CDR3 is 16 residues long. V dropped 3 bases and J dropped 14; count of bases not matched to a gene: 19. The CDR3 loop reads CASSFAGATGPTYEHF. CDR3 DNA: TGTGCCAGCAGTTTTGCAGGGGCGACAGGGCCAACCTACGAGCATTTT.

This chain connects TRBV7-2 to TRBJ1-5; no clear D. Germline values: CDR1 SGHTA, CDR2 FQGNSA. The V end lost 3 bases, the J end lost 0 bases, and 15 bases lay between the germline ends. The CDR3 runs to 17 residues. Written as DNA, the CDR3 is TGTGCCAGCAGCTTTAATTTGGGAGGAACTAGCAATCAGCCCCAGCATTTT. Translated, it gives CASSFNLGGTSNQPQHF.

The chain has TRBV10-2 and TRBJ2-7; no firm D call. The CDR3 is 10 residues long. Per germline, CDR1 WSHSY and CDR2 SAAADI. With 0 bases removed from V and 10 bases from J, the gap between germline ends came to 4 bases. The CDR3 coding sequence is TGCGCCAGCAGTGAGTCGAGTCAGTACTTC. This translates into CASSESSQYF.

This clonotype has more than one count but fewer than ten. The chain couples TRBV7-3 to TRBJ2-1, with a possible D match to TRBD2 (6 bases). V dropped 2 bases and J dropped 7 bases, with 15 bases sitting between them. This CDR3 has 15 amino acids. Germline V gives CDR1 SGHTA, CDR2 FQGTGA. The CDR3: CASSLDSEGWNEQFF. CDR3 DNA: TGTGCCAGCAGCTTAGATTCGGAGGGTTGGAATGAGCAGTTCTTC.

This clonotype was counted ten times or more. The genes are TRBV24-1 and TRBJ2-7, with unresolved D. In germline, CDR1 is KGHDR, CDR2 SFDVKD. This CDR3 is 14 amino acids long. The V and J ends lost 5 bases and 6 bases respectively, with 16 bases between them. The CDR3 is CATSVAGPLSEQYF. Written as DNA, the CDR3 is TGTGCCACCAGTGTGGCAGGACCCCTCTCCGAGCAGTACTTC.

In this sample, this clonotype turned up many times. This chain uses TRBV15 with TRBJ1-1; D possibly corresponds to TRBD1 (6 bases). CDR3 length equals 15 residues. Germline V CDR1 and CDR2: LNHNV, YYDKDF (reference sequence). Trimming removed 0 bases at V and 2 bases at J, with 10 bases between. DNA of the CDR3: TGTGCCACCAGCAGAGATGGGGGGGCTAACACTGAAGCTTTCTTT. Translation: CATSRDGGANTEAFF.

CDR3 protein: CSVGGGLGYEQYF. Written as DNA, the CDR3 is TGCAGCGTTGGAGGCGGTTTGGGTTACGAGCAGTACTTC. The chain employs TRBV29-1 and TRBJ2-7; D remains ambiguous. The CDR3 consists of 13 residues. Germline V gene lookup returns CDR1 SQVTM and CDR2 ANQGSEA. Trimming shortened V by 4 bases and J by 4 bases, and 14 bases separated the two germline ends.